What follows are 6 T cell receptor beta chains derived from one specimen sequenced in a study of control samples from healthy donors and cancer patients. Produced via immunoSEQ multiplex PCR; TCRdb's table is partial and in-frame only. The data show 100,000 or so clones, about 90% seen once. Specimen: blood. Receptors originate from a woman between 45 and 65 years old in good health.

This rearrangement joins TRBV14 to TRBJ1-1, with no clear D. V lost 1 base, J lost 2 bases, and 8 bases lay in between. The CDR3 is made up of 14 amino acids. Germline CDR1 SGHDN, CDR2 FVKESK. The CDR3 DNA sequence: TGTGCCAGCAGCCAAGCCATAACTAACACTGAAGCTTTCTTT. Amino acids: CASSQAITNTEAFF.

This clone was counted a few times. The rearrangement joins TRBV4-2 to TRBJ2-3, with 9 bases identical to TRBD2. CDR1 LGHNA and CDR2 YNFKEQ come from the germline V gene. The V gene end was trimmed by 1 base and the J gene end by 1 base; junction bases not matched to a gene: 12. The CDR3 has 19 amino acids. CDR3 sequence reads: CASSQVGISGGEGTDTQYF. In DNA, the CDR3 is TGTGCCAGCAGCCAAGTAGGGATTAGCGGGGGCGAGGGCACAGATACGCAGTATTTT.

V usage is TRBV15 and J usage is TRBJ1-1; D unclear. Germline V gene lookup returns CDR1 LNHNV and CDR2 YYDKDF (reference sequence). The germline V and J ends were trimmed by 1 base and 0 bases, with 6 bases remaining between them. CDR3 length equals 14 residues. The CDR3 nucleotides read TGTGCCACCAGCAGAGTGGGCATGAACACTGAAGCTTTCTTT. It translates to CATSRVGMNTEAFF.

V usage is TRBV12-3 or TRBV12-4 and J usage is TRBJ2-5, with 10 bases that match TRBD2. The CDR3 has 13 amino acids. V lost 6 bases, J lost 6 bases, and 4 bases stayed unmatched. CDR3 nucleotides: TGTGCCAGCAGGCTAGCGGGGGAACAGACCCAGTACTTC. The encoded protein is CASRLAGEQTQYF.

This sequence joins TRBV15 and TRBJ1-5; D not resolved. The CDR3 covers 14 residues. CDR1 is LNHNV, CDR2 YYDKDF, per germline (reference sequence). The ends were cut back, 1 base at V and 5 bases at J, with 9 bases in the middle. As DNA, the CDR3 is TGTGCCACCAGCAGAGTGGGTTATGATCAGCCCCAGCATTTT. Translating gives CATSRVGYDQPQHF.

This clone has more than one count but fewer than ten. The V and J genes are TRBV2 and TRBJ1-3, with D possibly TRBD1 on 5 matching bases. V was clipped by 2 bases and J by 0 bases, with 14 bases between them. This CDR3 is 17 amino acids long. CDR1 and CDR2 (germline): SNHLY, FYNNEI. The CDR3 bases are TGTGCCAGCAGTGAAATTCACGGGGGAGCCTCTGGAAACACCATATATTTT. Translating gives CASSEIHGGASGNTIYF.